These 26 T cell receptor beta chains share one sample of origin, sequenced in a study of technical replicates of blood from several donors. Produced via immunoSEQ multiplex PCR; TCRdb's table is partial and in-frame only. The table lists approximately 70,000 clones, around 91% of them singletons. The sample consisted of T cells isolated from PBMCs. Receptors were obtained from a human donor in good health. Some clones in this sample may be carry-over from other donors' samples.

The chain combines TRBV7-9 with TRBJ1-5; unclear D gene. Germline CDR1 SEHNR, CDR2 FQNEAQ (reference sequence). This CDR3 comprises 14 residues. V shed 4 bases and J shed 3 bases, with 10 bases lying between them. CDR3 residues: CASSSGGPNQPQHF. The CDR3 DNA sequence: TGTGCCAGCAGCTCCGGAGGTCCCAATCAGCCCCAGCATTTT.

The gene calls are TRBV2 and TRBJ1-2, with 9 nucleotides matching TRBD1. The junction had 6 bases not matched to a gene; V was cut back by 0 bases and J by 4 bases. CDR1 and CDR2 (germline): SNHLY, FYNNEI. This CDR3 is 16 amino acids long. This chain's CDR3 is CASSEARTGAPYGYTF. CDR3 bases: TGTGCCAGCAGTGAAGCGAGGACAGGGGCGCCCTATGGCTACACCTTC.

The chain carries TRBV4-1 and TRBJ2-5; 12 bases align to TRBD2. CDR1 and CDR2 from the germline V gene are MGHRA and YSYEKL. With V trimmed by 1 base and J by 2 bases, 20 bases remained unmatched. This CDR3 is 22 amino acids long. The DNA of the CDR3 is TGCGCCAGCAGCCAAGTAGAATGGCGACTAGCGGGGGCAAGCCAGCGGCAAGAGACCCAGTACTTC. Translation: CASSQVEWRLAGASQRQETQYF.

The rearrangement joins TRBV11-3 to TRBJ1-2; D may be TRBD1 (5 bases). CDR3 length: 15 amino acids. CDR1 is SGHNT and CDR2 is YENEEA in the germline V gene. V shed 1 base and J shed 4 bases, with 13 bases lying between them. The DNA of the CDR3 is TGTGCCAGCAGCTTAGGGTCGGGGGACGGCTATGGCTACACCTTC. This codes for CASSLGSGDGYGYTF.

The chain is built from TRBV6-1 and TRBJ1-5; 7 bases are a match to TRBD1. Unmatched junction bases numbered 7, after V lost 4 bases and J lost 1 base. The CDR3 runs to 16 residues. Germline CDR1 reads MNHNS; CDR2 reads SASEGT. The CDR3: CASSVFQGQSNQPQHF. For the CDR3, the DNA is TGTGCCAGCAGTGTATTTCAGGGACAGAGCAATCAGCCCCAGCATTTT.

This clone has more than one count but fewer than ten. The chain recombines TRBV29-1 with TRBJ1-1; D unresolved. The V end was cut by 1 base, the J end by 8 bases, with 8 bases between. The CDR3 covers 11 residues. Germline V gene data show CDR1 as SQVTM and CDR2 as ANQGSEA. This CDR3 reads CSVEAGREAFF. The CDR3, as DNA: TGCAGCGTTGAAGCGGGGAGGGAAGCTTTCTTT.

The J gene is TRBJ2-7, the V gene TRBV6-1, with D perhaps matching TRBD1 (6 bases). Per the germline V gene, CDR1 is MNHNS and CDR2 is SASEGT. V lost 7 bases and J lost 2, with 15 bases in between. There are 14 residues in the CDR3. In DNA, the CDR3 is TGTGCCAGCACCCTCACAGGGACCCCCTACGAGCAGTACTTC. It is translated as CASTLTGTPYEQYF.

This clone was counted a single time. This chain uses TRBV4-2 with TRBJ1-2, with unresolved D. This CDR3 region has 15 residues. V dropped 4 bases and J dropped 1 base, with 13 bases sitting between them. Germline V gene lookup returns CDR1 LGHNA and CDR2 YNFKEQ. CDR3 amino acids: CASSLSEGYNYGYTF. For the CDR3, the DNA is TGTGCCAGCAGCCTCTCCGAGGGTTATAACTATGGCTACACCTTC.

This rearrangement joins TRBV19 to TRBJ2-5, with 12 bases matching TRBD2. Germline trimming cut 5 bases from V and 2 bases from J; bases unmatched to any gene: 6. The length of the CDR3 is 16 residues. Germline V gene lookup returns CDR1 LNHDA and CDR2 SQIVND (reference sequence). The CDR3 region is CASSHGLAGLQETQYF. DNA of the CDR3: TGTGCCAGTAGTCACGGACTAGCGGGACTGCAAGAGACCCAGTACTTC.

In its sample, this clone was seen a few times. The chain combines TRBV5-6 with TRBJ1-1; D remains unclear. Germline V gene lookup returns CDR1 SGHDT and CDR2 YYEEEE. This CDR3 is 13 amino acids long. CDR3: CATGRDMNTEAFF. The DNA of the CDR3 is TGTGCTACCGGGAGAGATATGAACACTGAAGCTTTCTTT.

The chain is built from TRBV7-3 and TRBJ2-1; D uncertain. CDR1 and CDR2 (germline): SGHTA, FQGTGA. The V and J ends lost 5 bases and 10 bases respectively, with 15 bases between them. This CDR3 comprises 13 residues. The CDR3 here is CASSQKADLEQFF. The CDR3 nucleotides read TGTGCCAGCAGCCAAAAAGCCGACTTGGAGCAGTTCTTC.

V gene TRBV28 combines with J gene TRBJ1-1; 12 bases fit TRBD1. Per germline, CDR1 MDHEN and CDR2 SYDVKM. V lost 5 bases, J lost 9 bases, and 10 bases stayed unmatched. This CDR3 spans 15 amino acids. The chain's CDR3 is CASSLGTGGRRKAFF. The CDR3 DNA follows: TGTGCCAGCAGTCTAGGGACAGGGGGCCGGAGGAAAGCTTTCTTT. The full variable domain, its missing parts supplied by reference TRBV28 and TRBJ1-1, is DVKVTQSSRYLVKRTGEKVFLECVQDMDHENMFWYRQDPGLGLRLIYFSYDVKMKEKGDIPEGYSVSREKKERFSLILESASTNQTSMYLCASSLGTGGRRKAFFGQGTRLTVV.

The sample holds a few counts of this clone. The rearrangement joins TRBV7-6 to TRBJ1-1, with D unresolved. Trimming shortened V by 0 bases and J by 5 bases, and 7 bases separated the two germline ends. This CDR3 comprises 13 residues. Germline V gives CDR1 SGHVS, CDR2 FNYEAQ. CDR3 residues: CASSLAPGTEAFF. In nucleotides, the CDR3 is TGTGCCAGCAGCTTAGCGCCGGGGACTGAAGCTTTCTTT.

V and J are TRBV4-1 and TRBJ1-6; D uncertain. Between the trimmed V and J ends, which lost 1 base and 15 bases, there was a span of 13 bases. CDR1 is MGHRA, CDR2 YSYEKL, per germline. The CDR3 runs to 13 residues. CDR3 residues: CASSQVGERNLHF. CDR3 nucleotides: TGCGCCAGCAGCCAAGTCGGCGAGAGGAACCTCCACTTT.

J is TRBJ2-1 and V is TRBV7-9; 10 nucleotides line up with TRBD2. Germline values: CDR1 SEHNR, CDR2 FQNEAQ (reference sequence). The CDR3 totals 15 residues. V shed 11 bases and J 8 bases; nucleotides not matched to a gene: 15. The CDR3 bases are TGTGCCGGTAAATCGGCTAGCGGGAGTTCGGATGAGCAGTTCTTC. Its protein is CAGKSASGSSDEQFF. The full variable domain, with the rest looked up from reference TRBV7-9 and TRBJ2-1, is DTGVSQNPRHKITKRGQNVTFRCDPISEHNRLYWYRQTLGQGPEFLTYFQNEAQLEKSRLLSDRFSAERPKGSFSTLEIQRTEQGDSAMYLCAGKSASGSSDEQFFGPGTRLTVL.

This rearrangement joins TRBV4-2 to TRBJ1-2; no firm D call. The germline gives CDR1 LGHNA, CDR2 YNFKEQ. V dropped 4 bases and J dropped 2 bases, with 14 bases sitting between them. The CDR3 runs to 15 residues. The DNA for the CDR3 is TGTGCCAGCAGCCCGGAGGCGTACTCGAACTATGGCTACACCTTC. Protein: CASSPEAYSNYGYTF.

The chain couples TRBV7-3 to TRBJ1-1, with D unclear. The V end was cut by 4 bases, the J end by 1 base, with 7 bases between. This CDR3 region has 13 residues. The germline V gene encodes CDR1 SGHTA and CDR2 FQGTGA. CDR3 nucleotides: TGTGCCAGCAGCTCGTGGCCGAACACTGAAGCTTTCTTT. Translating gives CASSSWPNTEAFF.

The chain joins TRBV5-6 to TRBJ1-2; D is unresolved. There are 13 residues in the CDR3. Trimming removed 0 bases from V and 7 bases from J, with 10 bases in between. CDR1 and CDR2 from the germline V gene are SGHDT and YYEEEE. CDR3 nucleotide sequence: TGTGCCAGCAGCTTGGCGGGTGCTGGTGGCTACACCTTC. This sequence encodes CASSLAGAGGYTF.

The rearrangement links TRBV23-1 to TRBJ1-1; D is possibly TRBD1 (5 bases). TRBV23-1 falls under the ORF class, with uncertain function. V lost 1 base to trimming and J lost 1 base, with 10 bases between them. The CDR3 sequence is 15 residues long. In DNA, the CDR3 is TGCGCCAGCAGTCAATTACAGGCACAGAACACTGAAGCTTTCTTT. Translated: CASSQLQAQNTEAFF.

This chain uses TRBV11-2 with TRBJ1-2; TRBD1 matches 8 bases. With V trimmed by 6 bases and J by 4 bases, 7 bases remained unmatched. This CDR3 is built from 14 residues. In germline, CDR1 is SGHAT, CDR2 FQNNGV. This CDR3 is CASSLPDRAYGYTF. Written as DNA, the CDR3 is TGTGCCAGCAGTTTACCGGACAGGGCCTATGGCTACACCTTC.

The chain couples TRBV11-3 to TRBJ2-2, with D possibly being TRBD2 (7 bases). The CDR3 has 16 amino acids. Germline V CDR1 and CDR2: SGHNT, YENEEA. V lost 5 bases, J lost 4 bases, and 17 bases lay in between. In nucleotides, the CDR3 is TGTGCCAGCAGCATTGGGCAGGGGAGGGTCACCGGGGAGCTGTTTTTT. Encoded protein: CASSIGQGRVTGELFF.

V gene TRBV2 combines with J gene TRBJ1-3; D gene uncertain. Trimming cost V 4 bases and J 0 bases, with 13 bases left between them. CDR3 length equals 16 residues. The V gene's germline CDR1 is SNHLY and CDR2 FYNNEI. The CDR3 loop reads CASSVGRGVSGNTIYF. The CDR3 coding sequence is TGTGCCAGCAGTGTAGGACGGGGAGTCTCTGGAAACACCATATATTTT.

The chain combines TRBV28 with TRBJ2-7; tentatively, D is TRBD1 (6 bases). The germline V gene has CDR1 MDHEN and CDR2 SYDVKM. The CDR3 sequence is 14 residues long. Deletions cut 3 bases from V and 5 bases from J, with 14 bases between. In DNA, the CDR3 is TGTGCCAGCAGTTTCCCAGGACAGCTGAACGAGCAGTACTTC. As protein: CASSFPGQLNEQYF.

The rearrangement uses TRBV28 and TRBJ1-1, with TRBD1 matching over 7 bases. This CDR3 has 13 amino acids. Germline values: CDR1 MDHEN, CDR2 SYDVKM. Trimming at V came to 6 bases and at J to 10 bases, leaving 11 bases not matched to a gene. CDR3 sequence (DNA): TGTGCCAGCAGAGACAGGGTGGAGAAGCTAGCTTTCTTT. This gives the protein CASRDRVEKLAFF. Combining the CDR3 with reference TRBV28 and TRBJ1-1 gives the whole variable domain DVKVTQSSRYLVKRTGEKVFLECVQDMDHENMFWYRQDPGLGLRLIYFSYDVKMKEKGDIPEGYSVSREKKERFSLILESASTNQTSMYLCASRDRVEKLAFFGQGTRLTVV.

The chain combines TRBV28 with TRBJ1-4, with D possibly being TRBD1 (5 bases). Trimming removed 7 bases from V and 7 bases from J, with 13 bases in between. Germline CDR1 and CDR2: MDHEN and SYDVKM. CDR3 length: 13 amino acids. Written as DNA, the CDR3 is TGTGCCAGCAAAACCAGGGTGGGTGAAAAACTGTTTTTT. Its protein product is CASKTRVGEKLFF.

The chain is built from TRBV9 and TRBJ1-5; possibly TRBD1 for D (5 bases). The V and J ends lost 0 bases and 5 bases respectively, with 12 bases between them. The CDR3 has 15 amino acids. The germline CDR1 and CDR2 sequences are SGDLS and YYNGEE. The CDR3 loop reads CASSVDAGMDQPQHF. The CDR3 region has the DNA TGTGCCAGCAGCGTAGATGCAGGGATGGATCAGCCCCAGCATTTT.